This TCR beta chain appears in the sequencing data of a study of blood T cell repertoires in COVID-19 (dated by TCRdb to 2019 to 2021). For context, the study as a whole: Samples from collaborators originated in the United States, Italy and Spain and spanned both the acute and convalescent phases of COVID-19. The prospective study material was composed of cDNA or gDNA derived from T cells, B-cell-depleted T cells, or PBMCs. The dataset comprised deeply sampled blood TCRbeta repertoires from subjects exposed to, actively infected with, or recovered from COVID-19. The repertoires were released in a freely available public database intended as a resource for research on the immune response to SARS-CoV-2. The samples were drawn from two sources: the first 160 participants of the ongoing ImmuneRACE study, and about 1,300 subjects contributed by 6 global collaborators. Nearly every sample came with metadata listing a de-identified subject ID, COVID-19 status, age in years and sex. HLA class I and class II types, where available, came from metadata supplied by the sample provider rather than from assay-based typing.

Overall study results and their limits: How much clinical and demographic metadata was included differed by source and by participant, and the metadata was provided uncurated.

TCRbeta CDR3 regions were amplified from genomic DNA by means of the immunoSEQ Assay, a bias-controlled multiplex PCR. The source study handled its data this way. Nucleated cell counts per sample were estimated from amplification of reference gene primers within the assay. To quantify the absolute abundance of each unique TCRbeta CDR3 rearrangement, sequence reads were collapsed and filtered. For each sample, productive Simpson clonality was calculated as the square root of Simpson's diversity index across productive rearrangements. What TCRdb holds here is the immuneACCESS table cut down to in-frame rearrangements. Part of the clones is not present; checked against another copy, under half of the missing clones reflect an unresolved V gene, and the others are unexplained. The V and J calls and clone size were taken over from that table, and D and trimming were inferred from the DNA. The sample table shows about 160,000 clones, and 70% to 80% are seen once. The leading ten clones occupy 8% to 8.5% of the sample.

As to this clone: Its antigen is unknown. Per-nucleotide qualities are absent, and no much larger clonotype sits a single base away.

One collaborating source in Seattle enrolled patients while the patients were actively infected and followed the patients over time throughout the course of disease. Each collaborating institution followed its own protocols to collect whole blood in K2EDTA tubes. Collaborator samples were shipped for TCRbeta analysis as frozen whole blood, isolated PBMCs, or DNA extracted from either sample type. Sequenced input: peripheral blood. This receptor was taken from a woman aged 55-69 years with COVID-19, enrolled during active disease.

In nucleotide form, the sequence is TGTGCCAGCAGCTTGGGCAGGCGCACAGATACGCAGTATTTT. This encodes CASSLGRRTDTQYF. The rearranged chain carries TRBV5-4 and TRBJ2-3; the D gene cannot be resolved reliably. The CDR3, from cysteine to phenylalanine, totals 14 residues. The kept DNA is CDR3 alone, 42 bases in frame from the first base. Trimming removed 0 bases from V and 1 base from J, leaving 6 bases between the germline ends. In the germline V gene (reference sequence), CDR1 corresponds to SGHNT and CDR2 to YYREEE.